A single sample gave rise to the 22 T cell receptor beta chains below, sequenced in a study of shared clonotypes between healthy human individuals. TCRdb's table, derived via immunoSEQ multiplex PCR, lists solely in-frame clones and lacks some. In the table there are some 2,400,000 clones, 90% to 97% of which are singletons. Sequenced: naive CD4+ T cells sorted from blood. Documented subset: CD45RA+ positively selected. These receptors came from a man younger than 35 in good health.

The chain employs TRBV7-9 and TRBJ2-3; D is unclear. This CDR3 is 11 amino acids long. Germline values: CDR1 SEHNR, CDR2 FQNEAQ (reference sequence). The ends were cut back, 8 bases at V and 4 bases at J, with 7 bases in the middle. The CDR3, as DNA: TGTGCCAGCGGGTTCCCAGATACGCAGTATTTT. Translating gives CASGFPDTQYF.

CDR3 loop: CAARSPNSPLHF. The CDR3 DNA reads TGTGCCGCCCGCTCCCCAAATTCACCCCTCCACTTT. The V and J genes are TRBV15 and TRBJ1-6; D remains ambiguous. This CDR3 is built from 12 residues. Germline V gene lookup returns CDR1 LNHNV and CDR2 YYDKDF (reference sequence). The V and J ends lost 11 bases and 7 bases respectively, with 12 bases between them.

The CDR3 coding sequence is TGCGCCAGCAGCCGAGCTCCGGGACAACTAAATGAAAAACTGTTTTTT. This sequence encodes CASSRAPGQLNEKLFF. This rearrangement joins TRBV5-1 to TRBJ1-4; a weak D match, TRBD1 (6 bases). Deletions cut 4 bases from V and 5 bases from J, with 18 bases between. The germline CDR1 and CDR2 sequences are SGHRS and YFSETQ. The CDR3 covers 16 residues.

The rearrangement joins TRBV7-2 to TRBJ1-1, with TRBD1 as a possible D gene (5 bases). The CDR3 runs to 16 residues. Germline loops: CDR1 SGHTA, CDR2 FQGNSA. V shed 3 bases and J shed 5 bases, with 19 bases lying between them. CDR3 protein: CASSLRPSRVRTEAFF. The CDR3 DNA is TGTGCCAGCAGCTTGAGGCCCAGCAGGGTAAGGACTGAAGCTTTCTTT.

The chain combines TRBV5-6 with TRBJ2-7; D tentatively fits TRBD1 or TRBD2 (5 bases each). CDR3 length equals 14 residues. Deletions cut 4 bases from V and 2 bases from J, with 13 bases between. Germline values: CDR1 SGHDT, CDR2 YYEEEE. The CDR3 loop reads CASSPTGATYEQYF. In DNA form, the CDR3 reads TGTGCCAGCAGCCCTACCGGGGCAACCTACGAGCAGTACTTC.

In this sample, this clone turned up a few times. This chain connects TRBV6-1 to TRBJ1-2, with unresolved D. In germline, CDR1 is MNHNS, CDR2 SASEGT. Trimming took 0 bases from V and 7 from J, leaving 6 bases between them. The CDR3 runs 12 residues. The CDR3 is CASSEARPGYTF. The DNA of the CDR3 is TGTGCCAGCAGTGAAGCGCGTCCTGGCTACACCTTC.

CDR3 DNA sequence: TGTGCCAGCAGCCCGGGGAGCTCCTACAATGAGCAGTTCTTC. This encodes CASSPGSSYNEQFF. The V gene is TRBV7-8, the J gene TRBJ2-1, with D perhaps TRBD2 (5 bases). V was trimmed by 5 bases and J by 0 bases, leaving 8 bases between them. Germline-derived CDR1 and CDR2 are SGHVS and FQNEAQ. There are 14 residues in the CDR3.

This chain links TRBV5-4 with TRBJ1-2, with D unresolved. V gave up 2 bases and J gave up 8 bases, with 10 bases separating them. In germline, CDR1 is SGHNT, CDR2 YYREEE (reference sequence). The CDR3 has 12 amino acids. The CDR3 DNA sequence: TGTGCCAGCAGCTTCCAACTCGGAGGCTACACCTTC. This sequence encodes CASSFQLGGYTF.

The chain uses TRBV11-2 and TRBJ1-2; TRBD1 is a possible D gene (6 bases). From germline, CDR1 is SGHAT and CDR2 FQNNGV. There are 15 residues in the CDR3. The ends were cut back, 5 bases at V and 4 bases at J, with 17 bases in the middle. The CDR3: CASSPQGQIPYGYTF. CDR3 coding DNA: TGTGCCAGCAGCCCCCAAGGACAGATCCCCTATGGCTACACCTTC. Full variable domain (missing parts from reference TRBV11-2 and TRBJ1-2): EAGVAQSPRYKIIEKRQSVAFWCNPISGHATLYWYQQILGQGPKLLIQFQNNGVVDDSQLPKDRFSAERLKGVDSTLKIQPAKLEDSAVYLCASSPQGQIPYGYTFGSGTRLTVV.

This chain joins TRBV4-3 and TRBJ1-2; D ambiguous. Germline CDR1 is LGHNA and CDR2 is YSLEER. Trimming took 0 bases from V and 2 from J, leaving 10 bases between them. There are 15 residues in the CDR3. CDR3 coding DNA: TGCGCCAGCAGCCAAGAGCTTGGGATAAACTATGGCTACACCTTC. As protein: CASSQELGINYGYTF.

This chain connects TRBV6-1 to TRBJ2-5; a weak D match, TRBD1 (6 bases). This CDR3 is 13 amino acids long. V was clipped by 6 bases and J by 4 bases, with 12 bases between them. Germline lookup yields CDR1 MNHNS and CDR2 SASEGT. The DNA of the CDR3 is TGTGCCAGCAGGATCACAGGGAGAGAGACCCAGTACTTC. Protein: CASRITGRETQYF.

This chain uses TRBV28 with TRBJ1-6; 7 nucleotides match TRBD1. V was pared by 3 bases and J by 14 bases, with 10 bases of the junction left unmatched. CDR3 length equals 14 residues. Germline CDR1 and CDR2: MDHEN and SYDVKM. The CDR3 coding sequence is TGTGCCAGCAGTTTCAGGACAGGCCGTCGGACCCTCCACTTT. Translated, it gives CASSFRTGRRTLHF.

Comments on this clone: The same CDR3 arises from other DNA sequences in this sample as well. The V call is TRBV2, the J call TRBJ2-3, with a weak D call TRBD1 (7 bases). V lost 4 bases to trimming and J lost 1 base, with 12 bases between them. Germline CDR1 is SNHLY and CDR2 is FYNNEI. The CDR3 runs to 15 residues. The CDR3 DNA reads TGTGCCAGCAGTGGACAGGGAGGTGGCACAGATACGCAGTATTTT. Translated: CASSGQGGGTDTQYF.

This sequence joins TRBV5-1 and TRBJ2-3, with 10 bases matching TRBD1. CDR1 SGHRS and CDR2 YFSETQ come from the germline V gene. The trim removed 2 bases at V and 1 base at J, leaving 1 base unmatched. The CDR3 sequence is 15 residues long. The CDR3 here is CASSFGTGGTDTQYF. Written as DNA, the CDR3 is TGCGCCAGCAGCTTTGGGACAGGGGGCACAGATACGCAGTATTTT.

The CDR3 DNA follows: TGTGCCAGCAGCCCCGCCAGTGGGGTATACGAGCAGTACTTC. Residues: CASSPASGVYEQYF. The chain recombines TRBV7-9 with TRBJ2-7, with D uncertain. The germline gives CDR1 SEHNR, CDR2 FQNEAQ (reference sequence). The length of the CDR3 is 14 residues. Trimming pared 5 bases from V and 4 bases from J, leaving 15 bases between.

CDR3 in amino acids: CASSGDTIYEQYF. CDR3 coding DNA: TGTGCCAGTAGTGGGGACACAATCTACGAGCAGTACTTC. J is TRBJ2-7 and V is TRBV19; tentatively, D is TRBD1 (6 bases). CDR3 length: 13 residues. V was shortened by 5 bases and J by 3 bases, with 11 bases between the two germline ends. The germline V gene has CDR1 LNHDA and CDR2 SQIVND (reference sequence).

The chain couples TRBV5-6 to TRBJ2-5; maybe TRBD2 (7 bases). The CDR3 sequence is 16 residues long. Looked up from germline, CDR1 is SGHDT and CDR2 is YYEEEE. V dropped 0 bases and J dropped 1 base, with 13 bases sitting between them. The CDR3 DNA sequence: TGTGCCAGCAGCTTGGTGGGCGGGGGCCTCCAAGAGACCCAGTACTTC. As protein: CASSLVGGGLQETQYF.

The rearrangement uses TRBV7-8 and TRBJ2-1, with D perhaps TRBD2 (5 bases). CDR3 length: 13 residues. Trimming pared 4 bases from V and 2 bases from J, leaving 6 bases between. Germline loops: CDR1 SGHVS, CDR2 FQNEAQ. CDR3 sequence: CASSSGAYNEQFF. CDR3 DNA sequence: TGTGCCAGCAGCTCCGGGGCCTACAATGAGCAGTTCTTC.

The chain combines TRBV19 with TRBJ2-7, with a weak D call TRBD1 (6 bases). The V gene's germline CDR1 is LNHDA and CDR2 SQIVND (reference sequence). The V gene lost 4 bases and the J gene lost 2 bases, with 15 bases spanning the gap. CDR3 length: 15 amino acids. CDR3 residues: CASSTSQGPTYEQYF. Written as DNA, the CDR3 is TGTGCCAGTAGTACCTCACAGGGACCCACCTACGAGCAGTACTTC.

This rearrangement joins TRBV28 to TRBJ1-4, with a weak D call TRBD1 (5 bases). Trimming took off 3 bases at V and 0 bases at J, with 8 bases between the two ends. From germline, CDR1 is MDHEN and CDR2 SYDVKM. The CDR3 length is 15 residues. The CDR3 loop reads CASSFQGATNEKLFF. The CDR3 coding sequence is TGTGCCAGCAGTTTTCAGGGTGCAACTAATGAAAAACTGTTTTTT.

In the case of this clone: This sample includes further DNA sequences coding for the same CDR3. V and J are TRBV5-4 and TRBJ2-7; TRBD2 agrees at 14 bases. The CDR3 has 16 amino acids. Germline CDR1 SGHNT, CDR2 YYREEE (reference sequence). V lost 4 bases to trimming and J lost 1 base; unmatched junction nucleotides: 4. This CDR3 is CASSPGLAGGSYEQYF. DNA of the CDR3: TGTGCCAGCAGCCCAGGACTAGCGGGAGGTTCCTACGAGCAGTACTTC.

This clone was observed a single time. The chain has TRBV30 and TRBJ2-3, with D unresolved. There are 12 residues in the CDR3. Per the germline V gene, CDR1 is GTSNPN and CDR2 is SVGIG (reference sequence). V was pared by 5 bases and J by 4 bases, with 10 bases between. The CDR3 sequence: CAWGPPADTQYF. CDR3 nucleotides: TGTGCCTGGGGCCCTCCGGCAGATACGCAGTATTTT.